These 16 T cell receptor beta chains were all obtained from the same sample, sequenced in a study of shared clonotypes between healthy human individuals. This table comes from immunoSEQ multiplex PCR, and its TCRdb copy is limited to in-frame clones, with some not included. This table holds about 1.1 million clones, 75% to 80% found once. The source material was memory CD4+ T cells from PBMCs. The subset was: CD45RA-negative fraction. The receptors derive from a man younger than 35 in good health. Some clones in this sample may be carry-over from other donors' samples.

The rearrangement joins TRBV5-5 to TRBJ1-2; a possible D gene is TRBD1 (6 bases). Per germline, CDR1 SGHKS and CDR2 YYEKEE (reference sequence). V lost 0 bases and J lost 0, with 15 bases in between. The CDR3 sequence is 17 residues long. CDR3 in DNA: TGTGCCAGCAGCTTGGGGCCAGGGGTTGTTTCTAACTATGGCTACACCTTC. Encoded protein: CASSLGPGVVSNYGYTF.

V gene TRBV9 combines with J gene TRBJ2-3; 9 bases map to TRBD2. Germline loops: CDR1 SGDLS, CDR2 YYNGEE. There are 16 residues in the CDR3. V lost 0 bases and J lost 2; bases outside the gene matches: 4. CDR3 protein: CASSVGGGRATDTQYF. The CDR3 DNA is TGTGCCAGCAGCGTAGGGGGCGGGAGGGCCACAGATACGCAGTATTTT.

The V gene is TRBV6-6, the J gene TRBJ2-5; 7 nucleotides align to TRBD1. This CDR3 comprises 14 residues. Germline loops: CDR1 MNHNY, CDR2 SVGAGI (reference sequence). V shed 5 bases and J 5 bases; nucleotides not matched to a gene: 8. The CDR3 DNA sequence: TGTGCCAGCAGTAGCCCCGGGACAGTGGAGACCCAGTACTTC. Its protein product is CASSSPGTVETQYF.

This chain connects TRBV4-1 to TRBJ2-7; D call uncertain. The V gene's germline CDR1 is MGHRA and CDR2 YSYEKL. The CDR3 totals 16 residues. Trimming removed 0 bases at V and 2 bases at J, with 14 bases between. The CDR3 DNA follows: TGCGCCAGCAGCCAAGATCAACAGTCACGGACCTACGAGCAGTACTTC. This translates into CASSQDQQSRTYEQYF.

V gene TRBV7-9 combines with J gene TRBJ2-7, with D possibly TRBD1 on 6 matching bases. V was trimmed by 2 bases and J by 7 bases, leaving 15 bases between them. Germline loops: CDR1 SEHNR, CDR2 FQNEAQ (reference sequence). The CDR3 runs to 14 residues. The CDR3 region is CASSLWARGGEQYF. In DNA, the CDR3 is TGTGCCAGCAGCTTATGGGCCAGGGGCGGGGAGCAGTACTTC.

This clone was found once. This chain connects TRBV5-6 to TRBJ2-1, with 10 nucleotides matching TRBD2. The CDR3 covers 13 residues. Germline trimming cut 0 bases from V and 10 bases from J; bases unmatched to any gene: 1. Germline CDR1 SGHDT, CDR2 YYEEEE. The CDR3 DNA reads TGTGCCAGCAGCTTGGGGACTAGCGGAGAGCAGTTCTTC. Translating it yields CASSLGTSGEQFF.

The genes are TRBV30 and TRBJ2-5; the match to TRBD2 covers 12 bases. V lost 2 bases, J lost 4 bases, and 5 bases stayed unmatched. The CDR3 totals 15 residues. Germline V CDR1 and CDR2: GTSNPN, SVGIG (reference sequence). This CDR3 is CAWSPLGLAGETQYF. CDR3 in DNA: TGTGCCTGGAGTCCGCTGGGACTAGCGGGAGAGACCCAGTACTTC.

The chain joins TRBV11-2 to TRBJ2-3; 9 positions match TRBD2. The CDR3 is 16 amino acids. Germline trimming cut 6 bases from V and 5 bases from J; bases unmatched to any gene: 12. The germline gives CDR1 SGHAT, CDR2 FQNNGV. The CDR3 sequence is CASRQGGAGGRDTQYF. The DNA for the CDR3 is TGTGCCAGCAGGCAAGGCGGGGCGGGAGGGAGAGATACGCAGTATTTT.

The chain uses TRBV2 and TRBJ2-5; no definite D call. The CDR3 spans 13 residues. The germline gives CDR1 SNHLY, CDR2 FYNNEI. The germline V and J ends were trimmed by 7 bases and 2 bases, with 11 bases remaining between them. The CDR3 spells CASNPEMQETQYF. CDR3 nucleotide sequence: TGTGCCAGCAATCCGGAGATGCAAGAGACCCAGTACTTC. Together with reference TRBV2 and TRBJ2-5, the CDR3 gives the full variable domain: EPEVTQTPSHQVTQMGQEVILRCVPISNHLYFYWYRQILGQKVEFLVSFYNNEISEKSEIFDDQFSVERPDGSNFTLKIRSTKLEDSAMYFCASNPEMQETQYFGPGTRLLVL.

J is TRBJ2-7 and V is TRBV28; D unresolved. Germline V gene data show CDR1 as MDHEN and CDR2 as SYDVKM. CDR3 length equals 12 residues. Trimming left V 4 bases short and J 3 bases short, with 7 bases between. The CDR3 DNA reads as TGTGCCAGCAGTTACGGTTTCTACGAGCAGTACTTC. It translates to CASSYGFYEQYF.

The V call is TRBV5-4, the J call TRBJ2-5; 9 positions match TRBD1. There are 13 residues in the CDR3. V lost 4 bases, J lost 5 bases, and 3 bases stayed unmatched. CDR1 is SGHNT and CDR2 is YYREEE in the germline V gene (reference sequence). The CDR3 DNA follows: TGTGCCAGCAGCACGGGACAGGGTGAGACCCAGTACTTC. Its translation: CASSTGQGETQYF.

This chain's CDR3 is CASSSGAGGYTF. DNA for the CDR3: TGTGCCAGCAGCTCAGGGGCCGGTGGCTACACCTTC. The gene calls are TRBV4-2 and TRBJ1-2; tentative D call: TRBD1 (6 bases). There are 12 residues in the CDR3. CDR1 LGHNA and CDR2 YNFKEQ come from the germline V gene. Deletions cut 5 bases from V and 7 bases from J, with 11 bases between.

The chain uses TRBV6-6 and TRBJ2-2; possibly TRBD1 or TRBD2 for D (5 bases each). Germline lookup yields CDR1 MNHNY and CDR2 SVGAGI (reference sequence). The ends were cut back, 6 bases at V and 0 bases at J, with 8 bases in the middle. This CDR3 has 14 residues. In DNA form, the CDR3 reads TGTGCCAGCAGATGGGGGTCGAACACCGGGGAGCTGTTTTTT. This encodes CASRWGSNTGELFF.

V and J are TRBV7-9 and TRBJ1-3; D unresolved. CDR3 size: 14 residues. Trimming removed 2 bases from V and 2 bases from J, with 7 bases in between. Germline V gives CDR1 SEHNR, CDR2 FQNEAQ (reference sequence). The CDR3 DNA follows: TGTGCCAGCAGCTTACACGTCGCTGGAAACACCATATATTTT. Translating it yields CASSLHVAGNTIYF.

This rearrangement joins TRBV7-9 to TRBJ2-7, with D possibly TRBD1 on 5 matching bases. CDR1 and CDR2 (germline): SEHNR, FQNEAQ (reference sequence). The length of the CDR3 is 14 residues. With 0 bases removed from V and 5 bases from J, the gap between germline ends came to 11 bases. CDR3: CASSLALSRDEQYF. The DNA for the CDR3 is TGTGCCAGCAGCTTAGCGCTATCCAGGGACGAGCAGTACTTC. The full variable domain, in which reference TRBV7-9 and TRBJ2-7 provide the parts outside the CDR3, is DTGVSQNPRHKITKRGQNVTFRCDPISEHNRLYWYRQTLGQGPEFLTYFQNEAQLEKSRLLSDRFSAERPKGSFSTLEIQRTEQGDSAMYLCASSLALSRDEQYFGPGTRLTVT.

This clone was picked up one time. This chain connects TRBV20-1 to TRBJ2-7; the D is unclear. Germline CDR1 and CDR2: DFQATT and SNEGSKA (reference sequence). The CDR3 runs 8 residues. The CDR3 sequence is CRPAEQYF. The CDR3 DNA reads as TGCAGGCCGGCAGAGCAGTACTTC.